This T cell receptor beta chain stems from a study of blood T cell repertoires in COVID-19. The method was immunoSEQ multiplex PCR; TCRdb's version includes in-frame clones alone and lacks a portion of them. The repertoire holds about 220,000 clones, with roughly 87% as singletons. Trimming stripped 9 bases from V and 2 bases from J, with 12 bases between. The CDR3 is 13 amino acids. Germline V CDR1 and CDR2: LNHDA, SQIVND (reference sequence). The chain carries TRBV19 and TRBJ2-3, with D perhaps matching TRBD1 (6 bases). This clonotype was obtained from a woman in her thirties with acute COVID-19. Sample: PBMCs or T cells enriched from blood (not recorded which). CDR3 protein: CASRGSLTDTQYF. The CDR3, as DNA: TGTGCCAGCAGGGGATCCCTCACAGATACGCAGTATTTT. The full variable domain, completed using reference TRBV19 and TRBJ2-3, is DGGITQSPKYLFRKEGQNVTLSCEQNLNHDAMYWYRQDPGQGLRLIYYSQIVNDFQKGDIAEGYSVSREKKESFPLTVTSAQKNPTAFYLCASRGSLTDTQYFGPGTRLTVL.